These 7 T cell receptor beta chains came from one sample sequenced in a study of T cell repertoires in urothelial bladder cancer (dated 2019 in TCRdb). The library was obtained by the immunoSEQ multiplex PCR assay. TCRdb's version of the immuneACCESS table is confined to in-frame rearrangements and falls short of the full clone set. An unresolved V gene accounts for under half of the shortfall where checked; the remainder is of unknown origin. This sample has about 9,000 clones in its table, and less than 75% of those were observed once. Less than 35% of the sample lies in the top ten. Sequencing was performed on tumor-infiltrating cells from bladder cancer. These receptors all stem from a human donor with urothelial carcinoma.

This clone was counted a few times. The rearrangement uses TRBV16 and TRBJ2-7; 7 positions match TRBD1. The junction had 6 bases not matched to a gene; V was cut back by 1 base and J by 0 bases. The CDR3 is 16 residues long. Looked up from germline, CDR1 is KGHSY and CDR2 is FQNENV. CDR3 sequence reads: CASSQLGTESSYEQYF. In DNA form, the CDR3 reads TGTGCCAGCAGCCAATTGGGGACAGAAAGCTCCTACGAGCAGTACTTC.

The chain is built from TRBV5-1 and TRBJ2-3; D possibly corresponds to TRBD1 (6 bases). The V gene's germline CDR1 is SGHRS and CDR2 YFSETQ. The V gene lost 4 bases and the J gene lost 4 bases, with 13 bases spanning the gap. The CDR3 covers 14 residues. Here the CDR3 DNA reads TGCGCCAGCAGCATTCAGGGGAGTTCAGATACGCAGTATTTT. Protein sequence: CASSIQGSSDTQYF.

The CDR3 loop reads CAWNWGENTEAFF. In DNA form, the CDR3 reads TGTGCCTGGAATTGGGGGGAGAACACTGAAGCTTTCTTT. This chain links TRBV30 with TRBJ1-1; possibly TRBD1 for D (5 bases). Trimming took off 4 bases at V and 1 base at J, with 10 bases between the two ends. The CDR3 sequence is 13 residues long. CDR1 is GTSNPN, CDR2 SVGIG, per germline (reference sequence).

The rearrangement links TRBV19 to TRBJ2-7; no clear D gene. The V and J ends lost 3 bases and 0 bases respectively, with 9 bases between them. The CDR3 is 14 amino acids. CDR1 and CDR2 (germline): LNHDA, SQIVND (reference sequence). DNA for the CDR3: TGTGCCAGTAGTATTGGTCAGTCCTCCTACGAGCAGTACTTC. Translating gives CASSIGQSSYEQYF. Together with reference TRBV19 and TRBJ2-7, the CDR3 gives the full variable domain: DGGITQSPKYLFRKEGQNVTLSCEQNLNHDAMYWYRQDPGQGLRLIYYSQIVNDFQKGDIAEGYSVSREKKESFPLTVTSAQKNPTAFYLCASSIGQSSYEQYFGPGTRLTVT.

The gene calls are TRBV15 and TRBJ2-1, with 7 bases matching TRBD1. CDR1 is LNHNV, CDR2 YYDKDF, per germline (reference sequence). The trim removed 0 bases at V and 3 bases at J, leaving 5 bases unmatched. CDR3 length equals 16 residues. The CDR3 DNA is TGTGCCACCAGCAGAGATCAACCAGGGGGCTACAATGAGCAGTTCTTC. Translating gives CATSRDQPGGYNEQFF.

The rearrangement uses TRBV29-1 and TRBJ2-1; D is tentatively TRBD1 or TRBD2 (6 bases each). There are 14 residues in the CDR3. The V end lost 0 bases, the J end lost 9 bases, and 15 bases lay between the germline ends. Per the germline V gene, CDR1 is SQVTM and CDR2 is ANQGSEA. CDR3 in DNA: TGCAGCGTTGAAGATCGGCCCGGGGGCGGTGAGCAGTTCTTC. Translated: CSVEDRPGGGEQFF.

In DNA form, the CDR3 reads TGCGCCAGCAGCCCTCACCCATTACAGGGAAACACTGAAGCTTTCTTT. Amino acids: CASSPHPLQGNTEAFF. This chain uses TRBV5-1 with TRBJ1-1, with D perhaps TRBD1 (6 bases). V shed 4 bases and J shed 2 bases, with 18 bases lying between them. This CDR3 is built from 16 residues. Germline CDR1 and CDR2: SGHRS and YFSETQ.